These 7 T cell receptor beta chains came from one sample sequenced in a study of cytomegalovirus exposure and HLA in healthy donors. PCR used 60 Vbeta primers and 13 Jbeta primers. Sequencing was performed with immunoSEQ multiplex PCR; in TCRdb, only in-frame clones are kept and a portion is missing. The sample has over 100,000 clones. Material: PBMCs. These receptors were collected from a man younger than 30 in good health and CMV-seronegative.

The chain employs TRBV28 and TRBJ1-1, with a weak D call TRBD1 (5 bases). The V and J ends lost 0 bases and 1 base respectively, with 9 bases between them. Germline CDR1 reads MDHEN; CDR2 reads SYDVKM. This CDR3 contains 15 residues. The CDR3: CASSLWGGENTEAFF. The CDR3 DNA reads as TGTGCCAGCAGTTTATGGGGAGGGGAGAACACTGAAGCTTTCTTT.

DNA for the CDR3: TGTGCCAGCAGTTACGGGGCAGGGAGGATGAACACTGAAGCTTTCTTT. Translated, it gives CASSYGAGRMNTEAFF. The chain combines TRBV6-5 with TRBJ1-1; tentatively, D is TRBD1 (5 bases). CDR3 length: 16 amino acids. Trimming pared 2 bases from V and 0 bases from J, leaving 13 bases between. Per germline, CDR1 MNHEY and CDR2 SVGAGI.

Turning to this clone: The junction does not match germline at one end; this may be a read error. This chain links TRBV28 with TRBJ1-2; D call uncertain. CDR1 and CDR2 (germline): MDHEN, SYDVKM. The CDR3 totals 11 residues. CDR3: CASSADRTVVF. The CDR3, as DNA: TGTGCCAGCAGTGCCGACCGGACTGTCGTCTTC.

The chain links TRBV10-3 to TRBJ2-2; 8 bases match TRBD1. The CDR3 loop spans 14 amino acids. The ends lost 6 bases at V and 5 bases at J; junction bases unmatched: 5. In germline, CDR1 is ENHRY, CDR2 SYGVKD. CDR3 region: CAIRGTGDTGELFF. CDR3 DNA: TGTGCCATCAGGGGGACAGGAGATACCGGGGAGCTGTTTTTT.

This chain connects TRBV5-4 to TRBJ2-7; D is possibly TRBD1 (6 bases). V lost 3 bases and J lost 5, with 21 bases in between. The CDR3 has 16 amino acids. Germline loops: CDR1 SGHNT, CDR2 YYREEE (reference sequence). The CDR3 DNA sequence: TGTGCCAGCAGCTCCATCAATGCTAACCACAGGGACGAGCAGTACTTC. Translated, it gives CASSSINANHRDEQYF.

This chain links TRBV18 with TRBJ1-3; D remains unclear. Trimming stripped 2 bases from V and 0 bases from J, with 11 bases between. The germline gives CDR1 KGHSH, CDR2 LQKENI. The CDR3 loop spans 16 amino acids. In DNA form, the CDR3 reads TGTGCCAGCTCACCAGGACTGTTGCACTCTGGAAACACCATATATTTT. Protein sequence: CASSPGLLHSGNTIYF.

CDR3 DNA sequence: TGTGCCATCAGTGATAGCGGGGGGCGAGGCAATGAGCAGTTCTTC. Its protein is CAISDSGGRGNEQFF. This chain joins TRBV10-3 and TRBJ2-1, with 10 bases lining up with TRBD2. The CDR3 consists of 15 residues. Looked up from germline, CDR1 is ENHRY and CDR2 is SYGVKD. Germline trimming cut 3 bases from V and 6 bases from J; bases unmatched to any gene: 5.